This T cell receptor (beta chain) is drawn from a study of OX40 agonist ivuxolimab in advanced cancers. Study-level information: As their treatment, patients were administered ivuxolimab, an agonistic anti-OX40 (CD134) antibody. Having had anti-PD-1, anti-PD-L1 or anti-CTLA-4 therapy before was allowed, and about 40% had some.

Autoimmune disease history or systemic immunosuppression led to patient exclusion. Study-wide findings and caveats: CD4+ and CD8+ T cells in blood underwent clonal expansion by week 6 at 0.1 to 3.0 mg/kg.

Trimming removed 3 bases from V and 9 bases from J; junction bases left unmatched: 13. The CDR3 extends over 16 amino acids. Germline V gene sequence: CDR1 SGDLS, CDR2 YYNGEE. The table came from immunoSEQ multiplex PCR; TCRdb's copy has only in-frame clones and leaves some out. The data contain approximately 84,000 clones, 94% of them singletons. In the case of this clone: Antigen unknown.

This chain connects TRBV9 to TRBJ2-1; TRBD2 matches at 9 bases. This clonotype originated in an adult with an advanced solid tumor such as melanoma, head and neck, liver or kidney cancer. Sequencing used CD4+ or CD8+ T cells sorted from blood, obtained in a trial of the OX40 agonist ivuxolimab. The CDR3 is CASSANSGGPMGEQFF. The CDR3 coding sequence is TGTGCCAGCAGCGCGAATAGCGGGGGCCCCATGGGTGAGCAGTTCTTC.